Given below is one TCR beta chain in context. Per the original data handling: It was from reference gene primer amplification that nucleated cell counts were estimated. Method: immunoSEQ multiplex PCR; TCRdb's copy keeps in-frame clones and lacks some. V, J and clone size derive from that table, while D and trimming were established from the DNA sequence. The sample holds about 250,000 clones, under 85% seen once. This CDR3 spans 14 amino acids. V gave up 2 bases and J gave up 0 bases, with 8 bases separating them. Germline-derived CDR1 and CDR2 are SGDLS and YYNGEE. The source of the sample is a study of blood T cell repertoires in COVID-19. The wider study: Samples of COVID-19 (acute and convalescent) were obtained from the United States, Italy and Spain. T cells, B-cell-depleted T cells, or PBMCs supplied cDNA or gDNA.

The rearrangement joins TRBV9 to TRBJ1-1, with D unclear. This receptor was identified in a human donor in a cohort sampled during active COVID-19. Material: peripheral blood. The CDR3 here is CASSVAYMNTEAFF. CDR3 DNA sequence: TGTGCCAGCAGCGTGGCATACATGAACACTGAAGCTTTCTTT. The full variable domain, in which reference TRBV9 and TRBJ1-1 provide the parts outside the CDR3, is DSGVTQTPKHLITATGQRVTLRCSPRSGDLSVYWYQQSLDQGLQFLIQYYNGEERAKGNILERFSAQQFPDLHSELNLSSLELGDSALYFCASSVAYMNTEAFFGQGTRLTVV.